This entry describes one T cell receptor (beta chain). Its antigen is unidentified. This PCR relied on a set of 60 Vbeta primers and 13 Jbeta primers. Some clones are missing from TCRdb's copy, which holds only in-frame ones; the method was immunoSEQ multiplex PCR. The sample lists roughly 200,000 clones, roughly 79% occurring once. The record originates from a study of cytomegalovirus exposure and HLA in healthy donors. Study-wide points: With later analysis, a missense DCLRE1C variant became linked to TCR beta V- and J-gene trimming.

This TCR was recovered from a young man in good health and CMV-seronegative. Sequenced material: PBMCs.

The CDR3 sequence is CASRMGQGNYGYTF. The DNA of the CDR3 is TGTGCCAGCAGGATGGGGCAGGGGAACTATGGCTACACCTTC. This chain joins TRBV7-9 and TRBJ1-2; weak D call: TRBD1 (6 bases). Trimming stripped 6 bases from V and 2 bases from J, with 13 bases between. The CDR3 extends over 14 amino acids. Per germline, CDR1 SEHNR and CDR2 FQNEAQ (reference sequence). Full variable domain (rest looked up from reference TRBV7-9 and TRBJ1-2): DTGVSQNPRHKITKRGQNVTFRCDPISEHNRLYWYRQTLGQGPEFLTYFQNEAQLEKSRLLSDRFSAERPKGSFSTLEIQRTEQGDSAMYLCASRMGQGNYGYTFGSGTRLTVV.